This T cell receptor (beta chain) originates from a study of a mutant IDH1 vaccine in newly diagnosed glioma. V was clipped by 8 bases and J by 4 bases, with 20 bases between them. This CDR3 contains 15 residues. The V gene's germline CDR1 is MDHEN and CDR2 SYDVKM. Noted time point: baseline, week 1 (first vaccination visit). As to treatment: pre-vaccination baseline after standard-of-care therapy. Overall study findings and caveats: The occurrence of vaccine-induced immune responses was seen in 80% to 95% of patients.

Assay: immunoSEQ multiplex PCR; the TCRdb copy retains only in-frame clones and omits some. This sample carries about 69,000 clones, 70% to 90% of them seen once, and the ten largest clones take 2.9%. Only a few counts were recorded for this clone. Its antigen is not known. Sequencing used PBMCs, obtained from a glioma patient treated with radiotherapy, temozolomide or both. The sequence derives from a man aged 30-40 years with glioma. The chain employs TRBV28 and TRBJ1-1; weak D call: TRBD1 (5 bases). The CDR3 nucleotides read TGTGCCAGCGTGCGGGGGAGGAGGATAAGCACTGAAGCTTTCTTT. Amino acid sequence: CASVRGRRISTEAFF.